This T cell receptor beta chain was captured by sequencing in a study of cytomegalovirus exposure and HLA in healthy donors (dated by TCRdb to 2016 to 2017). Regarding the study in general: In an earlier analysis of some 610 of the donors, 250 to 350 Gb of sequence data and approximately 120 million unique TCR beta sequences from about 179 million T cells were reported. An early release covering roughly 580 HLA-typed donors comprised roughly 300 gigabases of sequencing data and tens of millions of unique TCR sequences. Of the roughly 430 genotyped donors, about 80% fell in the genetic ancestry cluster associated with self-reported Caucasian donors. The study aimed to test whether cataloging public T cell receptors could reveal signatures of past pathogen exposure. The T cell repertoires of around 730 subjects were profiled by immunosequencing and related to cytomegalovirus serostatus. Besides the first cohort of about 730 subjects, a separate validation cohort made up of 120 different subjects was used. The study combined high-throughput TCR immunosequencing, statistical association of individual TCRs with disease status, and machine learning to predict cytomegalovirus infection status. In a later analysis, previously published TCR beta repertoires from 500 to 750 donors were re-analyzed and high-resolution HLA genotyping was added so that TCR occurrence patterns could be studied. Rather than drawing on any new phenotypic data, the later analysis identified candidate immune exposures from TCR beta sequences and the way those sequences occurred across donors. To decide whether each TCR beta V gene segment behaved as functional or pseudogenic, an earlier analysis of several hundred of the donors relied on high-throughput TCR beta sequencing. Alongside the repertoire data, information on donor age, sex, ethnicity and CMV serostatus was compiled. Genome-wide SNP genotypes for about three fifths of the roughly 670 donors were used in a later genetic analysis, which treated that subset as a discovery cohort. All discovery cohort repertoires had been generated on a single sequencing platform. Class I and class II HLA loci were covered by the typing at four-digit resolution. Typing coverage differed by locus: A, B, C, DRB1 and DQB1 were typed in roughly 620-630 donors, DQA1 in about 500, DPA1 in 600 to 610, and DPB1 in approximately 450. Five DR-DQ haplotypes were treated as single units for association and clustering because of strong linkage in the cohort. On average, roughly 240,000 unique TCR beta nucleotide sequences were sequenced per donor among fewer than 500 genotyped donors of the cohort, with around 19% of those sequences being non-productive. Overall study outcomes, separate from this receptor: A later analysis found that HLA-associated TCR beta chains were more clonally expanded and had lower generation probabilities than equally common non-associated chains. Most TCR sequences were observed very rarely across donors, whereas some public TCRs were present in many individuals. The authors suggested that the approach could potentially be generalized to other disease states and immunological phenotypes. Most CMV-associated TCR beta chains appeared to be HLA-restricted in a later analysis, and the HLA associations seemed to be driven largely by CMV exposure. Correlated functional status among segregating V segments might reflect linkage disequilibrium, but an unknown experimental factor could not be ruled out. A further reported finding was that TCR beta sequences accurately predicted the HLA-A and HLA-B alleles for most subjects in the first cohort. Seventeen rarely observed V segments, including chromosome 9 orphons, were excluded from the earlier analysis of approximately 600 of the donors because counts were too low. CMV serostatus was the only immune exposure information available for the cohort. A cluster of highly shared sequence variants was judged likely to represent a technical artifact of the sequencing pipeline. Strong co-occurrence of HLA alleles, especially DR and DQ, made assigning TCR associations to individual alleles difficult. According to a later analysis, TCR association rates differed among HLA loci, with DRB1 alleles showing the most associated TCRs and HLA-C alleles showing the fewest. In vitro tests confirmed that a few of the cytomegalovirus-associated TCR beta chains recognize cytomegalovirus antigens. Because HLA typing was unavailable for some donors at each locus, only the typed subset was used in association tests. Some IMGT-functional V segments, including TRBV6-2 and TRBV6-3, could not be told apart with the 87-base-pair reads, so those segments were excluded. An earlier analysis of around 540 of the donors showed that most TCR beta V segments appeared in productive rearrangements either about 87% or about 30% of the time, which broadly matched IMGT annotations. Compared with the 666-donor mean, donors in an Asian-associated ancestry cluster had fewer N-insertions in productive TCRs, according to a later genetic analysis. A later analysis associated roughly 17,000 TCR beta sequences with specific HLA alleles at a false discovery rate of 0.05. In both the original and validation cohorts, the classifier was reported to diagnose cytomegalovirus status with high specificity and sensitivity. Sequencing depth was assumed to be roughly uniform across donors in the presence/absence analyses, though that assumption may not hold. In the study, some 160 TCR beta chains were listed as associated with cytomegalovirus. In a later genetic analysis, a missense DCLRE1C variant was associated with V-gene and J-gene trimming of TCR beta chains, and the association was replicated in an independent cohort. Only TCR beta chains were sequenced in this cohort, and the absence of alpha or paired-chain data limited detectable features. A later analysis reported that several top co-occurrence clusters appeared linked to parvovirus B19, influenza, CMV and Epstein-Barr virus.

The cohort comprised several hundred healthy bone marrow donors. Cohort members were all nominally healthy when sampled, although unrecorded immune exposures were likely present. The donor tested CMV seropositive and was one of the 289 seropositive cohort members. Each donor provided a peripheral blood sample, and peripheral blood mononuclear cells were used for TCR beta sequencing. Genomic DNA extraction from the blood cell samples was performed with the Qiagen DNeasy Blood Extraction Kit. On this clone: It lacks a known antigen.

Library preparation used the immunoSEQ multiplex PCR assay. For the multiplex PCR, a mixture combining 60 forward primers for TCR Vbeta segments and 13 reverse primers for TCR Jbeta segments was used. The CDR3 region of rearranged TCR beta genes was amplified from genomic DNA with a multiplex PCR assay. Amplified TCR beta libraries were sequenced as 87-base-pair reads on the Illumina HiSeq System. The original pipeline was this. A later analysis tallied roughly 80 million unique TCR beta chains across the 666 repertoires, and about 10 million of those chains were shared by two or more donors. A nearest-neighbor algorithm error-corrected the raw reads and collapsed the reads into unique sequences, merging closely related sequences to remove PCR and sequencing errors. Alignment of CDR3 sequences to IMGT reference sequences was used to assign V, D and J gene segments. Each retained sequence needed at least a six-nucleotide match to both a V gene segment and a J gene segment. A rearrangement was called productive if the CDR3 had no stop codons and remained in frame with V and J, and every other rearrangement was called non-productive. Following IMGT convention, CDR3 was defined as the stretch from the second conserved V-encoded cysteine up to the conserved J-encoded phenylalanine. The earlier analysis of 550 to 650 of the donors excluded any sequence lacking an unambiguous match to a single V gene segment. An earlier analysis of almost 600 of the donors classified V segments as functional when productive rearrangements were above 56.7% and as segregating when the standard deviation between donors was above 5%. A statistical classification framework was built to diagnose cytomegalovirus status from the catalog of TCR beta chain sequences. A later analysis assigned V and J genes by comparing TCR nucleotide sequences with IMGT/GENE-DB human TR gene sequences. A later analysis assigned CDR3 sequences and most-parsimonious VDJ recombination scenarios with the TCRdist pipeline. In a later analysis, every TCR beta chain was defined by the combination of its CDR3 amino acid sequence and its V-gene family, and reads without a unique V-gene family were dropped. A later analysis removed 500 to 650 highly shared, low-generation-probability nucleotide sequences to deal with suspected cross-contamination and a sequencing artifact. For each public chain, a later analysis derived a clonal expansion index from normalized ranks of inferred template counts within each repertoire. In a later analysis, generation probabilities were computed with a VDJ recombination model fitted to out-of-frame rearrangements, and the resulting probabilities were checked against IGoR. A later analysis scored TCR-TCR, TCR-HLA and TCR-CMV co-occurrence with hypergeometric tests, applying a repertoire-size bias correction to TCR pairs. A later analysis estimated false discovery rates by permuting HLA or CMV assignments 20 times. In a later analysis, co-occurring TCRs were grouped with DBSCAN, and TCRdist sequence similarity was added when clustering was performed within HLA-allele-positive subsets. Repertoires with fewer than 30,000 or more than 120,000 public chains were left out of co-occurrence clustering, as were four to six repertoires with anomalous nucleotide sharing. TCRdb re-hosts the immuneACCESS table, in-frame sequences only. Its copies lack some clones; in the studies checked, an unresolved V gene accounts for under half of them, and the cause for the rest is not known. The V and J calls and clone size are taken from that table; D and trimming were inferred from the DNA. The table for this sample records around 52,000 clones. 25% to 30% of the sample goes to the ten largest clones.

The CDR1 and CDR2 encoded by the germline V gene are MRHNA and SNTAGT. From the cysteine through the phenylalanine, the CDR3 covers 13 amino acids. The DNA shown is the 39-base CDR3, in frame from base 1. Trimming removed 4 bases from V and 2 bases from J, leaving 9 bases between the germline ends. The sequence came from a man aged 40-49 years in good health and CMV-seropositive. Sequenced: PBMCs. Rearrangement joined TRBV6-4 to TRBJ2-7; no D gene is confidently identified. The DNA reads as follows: TGTGCCAGCAGTGTAGGCGGTGCCTACGAGCAGTACTTC. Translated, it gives CASSVGGAYEQYF.